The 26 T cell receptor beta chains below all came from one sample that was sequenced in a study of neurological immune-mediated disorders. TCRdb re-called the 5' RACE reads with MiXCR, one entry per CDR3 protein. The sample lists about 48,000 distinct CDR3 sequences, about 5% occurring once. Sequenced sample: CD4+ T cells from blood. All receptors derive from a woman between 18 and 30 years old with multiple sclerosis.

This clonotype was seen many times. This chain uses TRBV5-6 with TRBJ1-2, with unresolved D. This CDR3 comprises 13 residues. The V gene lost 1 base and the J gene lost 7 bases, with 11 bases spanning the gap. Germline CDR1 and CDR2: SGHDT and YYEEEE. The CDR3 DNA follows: TGTGCCAGCAGCTTGTTGTTGGGCTCTGGCTACACCTTC. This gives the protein CASSLLLGSGYTF.

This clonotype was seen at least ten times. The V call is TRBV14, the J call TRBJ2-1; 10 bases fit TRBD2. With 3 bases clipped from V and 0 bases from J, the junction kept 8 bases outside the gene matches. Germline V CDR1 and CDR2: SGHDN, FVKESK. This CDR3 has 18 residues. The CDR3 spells CASSQRTSGTSSYNEQFF. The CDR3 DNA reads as TGTGCCAGCAGCCAGAGGACTAGCGGTACTAGCTCCTACAATGAGCAGTTCTTC.

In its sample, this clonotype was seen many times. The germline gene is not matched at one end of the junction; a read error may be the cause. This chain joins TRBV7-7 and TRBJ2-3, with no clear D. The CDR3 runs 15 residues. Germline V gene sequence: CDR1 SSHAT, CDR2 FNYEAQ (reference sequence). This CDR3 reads CASSNTDTSTDTQYF. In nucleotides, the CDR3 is TGTGCTAGCAGTAACACAGATACTAGCACAGATACGCAGTATTTT. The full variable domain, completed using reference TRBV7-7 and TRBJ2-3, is GAGVSQSPRYKVTKRGQDVTLRCDPISSHATLYWYQQALGQGPEFLTYFNYEAQPDKSGLPSDRFSAERPEGSISTLTIQRTEQRDSAMYRCASSNTDTSTDTQYFGPGTRLTVL.

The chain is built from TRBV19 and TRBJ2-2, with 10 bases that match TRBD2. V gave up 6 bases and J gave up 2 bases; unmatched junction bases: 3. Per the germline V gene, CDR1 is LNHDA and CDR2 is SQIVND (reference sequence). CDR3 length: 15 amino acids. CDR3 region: CASSPSGSNTGELFF. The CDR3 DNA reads TGTGCCAGTAGCCCTAGCGGGAGTAACACCGGGGAGCTGTTTTTT.

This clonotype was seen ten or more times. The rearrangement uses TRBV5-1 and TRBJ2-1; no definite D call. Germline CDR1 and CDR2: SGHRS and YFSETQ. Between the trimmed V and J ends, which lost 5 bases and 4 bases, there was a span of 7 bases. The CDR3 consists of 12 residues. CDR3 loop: CASSSYYNEQFF. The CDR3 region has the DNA TGCGCCAGCAGTTCATATTACAATGAGCAGTTCTTC.

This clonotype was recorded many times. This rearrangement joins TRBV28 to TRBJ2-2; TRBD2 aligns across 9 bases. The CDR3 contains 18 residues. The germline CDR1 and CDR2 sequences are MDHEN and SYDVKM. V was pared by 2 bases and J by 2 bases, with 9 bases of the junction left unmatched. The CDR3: CASSLRYGGGANTGELFF. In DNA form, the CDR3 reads TGTGCCAGCAGTTTACGCTACGGCGGGGGGGCAAACACCGGGGAGCTGTTTTTT. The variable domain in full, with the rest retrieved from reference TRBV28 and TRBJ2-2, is DVKVTQSSRYLVKRTGEKVFLECVQDMDHENMFWYRQDPGLGLRLIYFSYDVKMKEKGDIPEGYSVSREKKERFSLILESASTNQTSMYLCASSLRYGGGANTGELFFGEGSRLTVL.

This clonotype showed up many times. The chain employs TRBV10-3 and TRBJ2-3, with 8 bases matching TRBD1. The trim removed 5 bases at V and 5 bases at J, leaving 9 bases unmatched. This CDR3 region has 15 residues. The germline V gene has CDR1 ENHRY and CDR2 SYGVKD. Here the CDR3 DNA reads TGTGCCATCAGTTTCCAGGGGGCGCTCGAAGATACGCAGTATTTT. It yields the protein CAISFQGALEDTQYF.

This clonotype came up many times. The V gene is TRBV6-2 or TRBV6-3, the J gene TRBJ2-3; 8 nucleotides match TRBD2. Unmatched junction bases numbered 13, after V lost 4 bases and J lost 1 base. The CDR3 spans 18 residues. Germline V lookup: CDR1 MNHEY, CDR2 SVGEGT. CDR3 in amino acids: CASSSRGNSGTRTDTQYF. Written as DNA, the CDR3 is TGTGCCAGCAGTTCTAGGGGGAATAGCGGGACCCGCACAGATACGCAGTATTTT.

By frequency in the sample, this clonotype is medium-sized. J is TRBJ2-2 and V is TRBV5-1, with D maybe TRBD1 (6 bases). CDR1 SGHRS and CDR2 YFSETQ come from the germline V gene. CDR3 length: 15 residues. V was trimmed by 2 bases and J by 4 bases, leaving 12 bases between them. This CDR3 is CASSFLTGFTGELFF. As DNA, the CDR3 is TGCGCCAGCAGCTTTTTAACAGGGTTCACCGGGGAGCTGTTTTTT. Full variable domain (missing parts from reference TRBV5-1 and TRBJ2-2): KAGVTQTPRYLIKTRGQQVTLSCSPISGHRSVSWYQQTPGQGLQFLFEYFSETQRNKGNFPGRFSGRQFSNSRSEMNVSTLELGDSALYLCASSFLTGFTGELFFGEGSRLTVL.

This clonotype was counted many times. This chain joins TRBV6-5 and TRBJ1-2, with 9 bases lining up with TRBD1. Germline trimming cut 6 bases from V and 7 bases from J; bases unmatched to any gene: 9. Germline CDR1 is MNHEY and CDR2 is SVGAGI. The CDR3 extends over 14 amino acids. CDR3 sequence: CASSLGQGHGGYTF. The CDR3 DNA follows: TGTGCCAGCAGCTTGGGACAGGGCCATGGTGGCTACACCTTC.

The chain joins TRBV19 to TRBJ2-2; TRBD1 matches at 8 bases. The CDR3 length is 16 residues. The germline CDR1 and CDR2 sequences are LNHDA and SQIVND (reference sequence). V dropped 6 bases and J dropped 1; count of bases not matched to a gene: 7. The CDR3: CASRGTGVLNTGELFF. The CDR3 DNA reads TGTGCCAGTAGGGGGACAGGCGTACTGAACACCGGGGAGCTGTTTTTT.

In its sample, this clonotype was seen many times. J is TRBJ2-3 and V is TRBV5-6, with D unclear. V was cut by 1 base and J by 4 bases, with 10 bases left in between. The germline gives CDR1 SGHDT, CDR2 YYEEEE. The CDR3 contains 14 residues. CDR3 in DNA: TGTGCCAGCAGCTTGAGTTCAGCGTCAGATACGCAGTATTTT. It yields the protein CASSLSSASDTQYF.

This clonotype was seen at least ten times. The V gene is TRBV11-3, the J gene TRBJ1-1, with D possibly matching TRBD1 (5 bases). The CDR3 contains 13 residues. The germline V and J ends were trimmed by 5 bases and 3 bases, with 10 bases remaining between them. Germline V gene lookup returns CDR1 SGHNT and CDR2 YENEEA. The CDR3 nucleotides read TGTGCCAGCAGCAACGACAGATACACTGAAGCTTTCTTT. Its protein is CASSNDRYTEAFF.

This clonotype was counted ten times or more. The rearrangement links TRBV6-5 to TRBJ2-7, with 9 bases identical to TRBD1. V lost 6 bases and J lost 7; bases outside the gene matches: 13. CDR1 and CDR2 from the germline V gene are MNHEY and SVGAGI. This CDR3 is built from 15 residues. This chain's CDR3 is CASRTPGQGLREQYF. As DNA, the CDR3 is TGTGCCAGCAGGACTCCGGGACAGGGTCTTAGGGAGCAGTACTTC.

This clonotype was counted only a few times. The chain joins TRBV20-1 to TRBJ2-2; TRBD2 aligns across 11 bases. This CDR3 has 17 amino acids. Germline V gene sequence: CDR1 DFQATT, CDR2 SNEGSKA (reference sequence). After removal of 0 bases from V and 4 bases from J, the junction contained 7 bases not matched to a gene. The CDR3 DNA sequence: TGCAGTGCTAGAGATTATGGGCTAGCGGGAGGCACCGGGGAGCTGTTTTTT. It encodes CSARDYGLAGGTGELFF.

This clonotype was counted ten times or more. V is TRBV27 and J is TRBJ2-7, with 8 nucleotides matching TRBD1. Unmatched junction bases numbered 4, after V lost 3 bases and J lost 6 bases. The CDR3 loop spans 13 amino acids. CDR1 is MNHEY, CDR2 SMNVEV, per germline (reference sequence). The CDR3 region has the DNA TGTGCCAGCAGTTTCAACAGGGGGACCGAGCAGTACGTC. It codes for CASSFNRGTEQYV.

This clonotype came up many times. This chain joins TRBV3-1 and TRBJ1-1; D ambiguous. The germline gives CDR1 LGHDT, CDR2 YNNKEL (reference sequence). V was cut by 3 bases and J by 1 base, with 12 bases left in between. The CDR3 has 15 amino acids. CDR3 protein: CASSHRHAPNTEAFF. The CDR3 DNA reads TGTGCCAGCAGCCATCGACACGCGCCGAACACTGAAGCTTTCTTT.

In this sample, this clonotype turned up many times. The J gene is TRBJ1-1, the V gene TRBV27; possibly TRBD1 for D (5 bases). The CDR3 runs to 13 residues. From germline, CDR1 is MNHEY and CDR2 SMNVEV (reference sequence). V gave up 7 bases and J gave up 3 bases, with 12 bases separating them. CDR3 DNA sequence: TGTGCCAGCAAACGGGACGGGTACACTGAAGCTTTCTTT. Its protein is CASKRDGYTEAFF.

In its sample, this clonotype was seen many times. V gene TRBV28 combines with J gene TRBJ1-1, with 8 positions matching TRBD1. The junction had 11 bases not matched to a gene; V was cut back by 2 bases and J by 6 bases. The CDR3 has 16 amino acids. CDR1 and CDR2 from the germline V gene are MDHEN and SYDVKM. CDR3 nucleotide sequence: TGTGCCAGCAGTTTAGGTGGGGGGACAGGTCATGCTGAAGCTTTCTTT. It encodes CASSLGGGTGHAEAFF.

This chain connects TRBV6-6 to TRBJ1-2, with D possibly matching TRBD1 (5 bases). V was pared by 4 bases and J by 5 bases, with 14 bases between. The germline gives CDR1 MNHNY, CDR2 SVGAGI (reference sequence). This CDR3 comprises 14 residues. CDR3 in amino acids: CASSSLGQGYGYTF. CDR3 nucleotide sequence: TGTGCCAGCAGTTCGTTGGGCCAGGGTTATGGCTACACCTTC.

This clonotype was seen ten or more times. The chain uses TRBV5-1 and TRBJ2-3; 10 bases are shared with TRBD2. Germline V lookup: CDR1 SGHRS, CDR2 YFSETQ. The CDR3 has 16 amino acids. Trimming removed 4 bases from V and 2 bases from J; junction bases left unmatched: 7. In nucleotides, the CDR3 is TGCGCCAGCAGCCTAATAGCGGGGGGCAACACAGATACGCAGTATTTT. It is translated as CASSLIAGGNTDTQYF.

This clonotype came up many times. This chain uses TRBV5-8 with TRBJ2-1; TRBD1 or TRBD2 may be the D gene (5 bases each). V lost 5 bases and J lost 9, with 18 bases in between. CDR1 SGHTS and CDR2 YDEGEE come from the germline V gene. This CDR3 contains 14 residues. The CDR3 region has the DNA TGTGCCAGCAGACCCGGGACGGTGCTAAGTGAGCAGTTCTTC. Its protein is CASRPGTVLSEQFF.

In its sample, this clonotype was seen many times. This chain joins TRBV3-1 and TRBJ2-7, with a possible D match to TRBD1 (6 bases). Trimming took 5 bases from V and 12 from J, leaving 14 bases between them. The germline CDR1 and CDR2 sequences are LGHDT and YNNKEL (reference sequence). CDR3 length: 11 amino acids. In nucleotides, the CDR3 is TGTGCCAGCAGCTACCGACAGGCACTGTACTTC. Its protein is CASSYRQALYF.

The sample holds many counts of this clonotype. The CDR3 loop is CASSLGTGWQETQYF. CDR3 nucleotides: TGTGCCAGCAGCTTAGGGACAGGGTGGCAAGAGACCCAGTACTTC. V is TRBV7-2 and J is TRBJ2-5, with TRBD1 matching over 8 bases. The CDR3 consists of 15 residues. The germline CDR1 and CDR2 sequences are SGHTA and FQGNSA. Trimming removed 1 base from V and 2 bases from J; junction bases left unmatched: 3.

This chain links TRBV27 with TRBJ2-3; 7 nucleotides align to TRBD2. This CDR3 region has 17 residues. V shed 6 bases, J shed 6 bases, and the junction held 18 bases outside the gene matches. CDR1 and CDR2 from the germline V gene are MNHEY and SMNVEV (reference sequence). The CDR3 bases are TGTGCCAGCAGATATTCGACCCTAGCGGCGCCTAGGGATACGCAGTATTTT. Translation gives CASRYSTLAAPRDTQYF.

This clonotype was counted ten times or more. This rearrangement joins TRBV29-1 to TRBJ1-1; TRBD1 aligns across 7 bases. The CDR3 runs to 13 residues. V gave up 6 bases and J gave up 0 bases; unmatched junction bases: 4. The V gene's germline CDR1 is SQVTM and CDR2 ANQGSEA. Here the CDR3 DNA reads TGCAGCGTAAGACAGGGACTGAACACTGAAGCTTTCTTT. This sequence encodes CSVRQGLNTEAFF.